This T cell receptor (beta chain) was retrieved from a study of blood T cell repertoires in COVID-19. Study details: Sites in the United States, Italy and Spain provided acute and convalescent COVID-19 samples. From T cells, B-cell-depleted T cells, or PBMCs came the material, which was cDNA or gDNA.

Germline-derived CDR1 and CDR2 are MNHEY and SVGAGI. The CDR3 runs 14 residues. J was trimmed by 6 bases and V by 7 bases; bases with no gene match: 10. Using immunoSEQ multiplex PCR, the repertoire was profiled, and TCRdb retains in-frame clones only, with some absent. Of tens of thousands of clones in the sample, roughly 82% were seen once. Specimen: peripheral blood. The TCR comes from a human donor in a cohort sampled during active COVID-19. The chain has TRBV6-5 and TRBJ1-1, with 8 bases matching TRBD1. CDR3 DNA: TGTGCCAGCAAGGTTGCAGGGGGCAACCCTGAAGCTTTCTTT. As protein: CASKVAGGNPEAFF.